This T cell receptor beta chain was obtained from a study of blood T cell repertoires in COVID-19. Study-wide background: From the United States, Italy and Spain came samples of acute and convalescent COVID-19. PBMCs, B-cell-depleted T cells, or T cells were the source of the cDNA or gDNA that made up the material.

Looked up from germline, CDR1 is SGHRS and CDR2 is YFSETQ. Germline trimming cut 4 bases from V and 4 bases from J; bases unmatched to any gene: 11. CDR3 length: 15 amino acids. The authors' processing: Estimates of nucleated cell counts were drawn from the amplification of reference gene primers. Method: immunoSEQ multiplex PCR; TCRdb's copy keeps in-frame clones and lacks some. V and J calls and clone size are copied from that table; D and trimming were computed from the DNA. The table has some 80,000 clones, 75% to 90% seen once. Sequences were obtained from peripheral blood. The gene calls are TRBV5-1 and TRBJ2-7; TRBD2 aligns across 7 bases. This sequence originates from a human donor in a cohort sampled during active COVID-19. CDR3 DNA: TGCGCCAGCAGCCAGGGCGGCGGGGGTATATACGAGCAGTACTTC. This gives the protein CASSQGGGGIYEQYF.